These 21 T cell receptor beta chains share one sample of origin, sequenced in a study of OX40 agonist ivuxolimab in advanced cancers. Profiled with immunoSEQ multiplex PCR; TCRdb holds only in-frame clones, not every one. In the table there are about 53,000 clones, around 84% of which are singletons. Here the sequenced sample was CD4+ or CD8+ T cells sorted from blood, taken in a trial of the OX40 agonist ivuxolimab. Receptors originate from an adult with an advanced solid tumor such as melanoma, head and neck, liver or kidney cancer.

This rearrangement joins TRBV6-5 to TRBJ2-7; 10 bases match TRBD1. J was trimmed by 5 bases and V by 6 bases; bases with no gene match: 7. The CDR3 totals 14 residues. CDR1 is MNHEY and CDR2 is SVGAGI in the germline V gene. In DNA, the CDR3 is TGTGCCAGCAGAAAGACAGGGGGCGTCAACGAGCAGTACTTC. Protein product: CASRKTGGVNEQYF.

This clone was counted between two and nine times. CDR3 nucleotide sequence: TGTGCCAGCAGTGATCTAGCGGGAGGCGGGGAGCTGTTTTTT. Residues: CASSDLAGGGELFF. The chain is built from TRBV6-4 and TRBJ2-2; 11 nucleotides agree with TRBD2. Trimming took 3 bases from V and 7 from J; bases not matched to a gene: 1. Per germline, CDR1 MRHNA and CDR2 SNTAGT. This CDR3 is built from 14 residues.

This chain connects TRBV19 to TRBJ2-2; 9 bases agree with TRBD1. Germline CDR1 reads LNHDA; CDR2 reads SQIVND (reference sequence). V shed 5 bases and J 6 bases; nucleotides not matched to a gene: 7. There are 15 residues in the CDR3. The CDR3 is CASSAGQGWAGELFF. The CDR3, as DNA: TGTGCCAGTAGTGCGGGACAGGGTTGGGCCGGGGAGCTGTTTTTT. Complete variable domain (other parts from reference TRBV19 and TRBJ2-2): DGGITQSPKYLFRKEGQNVTLSCEQNLNHDAMYWYRQDPGQGLRLIYYSQIVNDFQKGDIAEGYSVSREKKESFPLTVTSAQKNPTAFYLCASSAGQGWAGELFFGEGSRLTVL.

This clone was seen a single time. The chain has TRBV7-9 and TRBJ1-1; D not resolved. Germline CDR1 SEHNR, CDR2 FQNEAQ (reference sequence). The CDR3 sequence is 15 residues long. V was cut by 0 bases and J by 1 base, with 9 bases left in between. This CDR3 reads CASSLAPAGNTEAFF. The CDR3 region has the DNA TGTGCCAGCAGCTTAGCGCCGGCCGGGAACACTGAAGCTTTCTTT.

CDR3 loop: CASSLGHRNSYEQYF. CDR3 bases: TGCGCCAGCAGCTTGGGACACAGAAACTCCTACGAGCAGTACTTC. V usage is TRBV5-1 and J usage is TRBJ2-5; D call uncertain. The DNA end is more similar to TRBJ2-7, so the J call may be wrong. The length of the CDR3 is 15 residues. The germline CDR1 and CDR2 sequences are SGHRS and YFSETQ.

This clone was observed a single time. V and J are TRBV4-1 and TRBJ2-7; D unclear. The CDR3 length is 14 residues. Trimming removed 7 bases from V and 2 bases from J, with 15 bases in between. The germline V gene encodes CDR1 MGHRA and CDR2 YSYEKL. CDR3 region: CASTAAEGPYEQYF. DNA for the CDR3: TGCGCCAGCACCGCCGCCGAAGGCCCCTACGAGCAGTACTTC.

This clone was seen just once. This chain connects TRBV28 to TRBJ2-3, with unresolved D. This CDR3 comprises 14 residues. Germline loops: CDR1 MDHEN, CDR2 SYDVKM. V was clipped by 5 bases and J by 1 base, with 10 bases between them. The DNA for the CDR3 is TGTGCCAGCAGTAGGGCCGCGGGCACAGATACGCAGTATTTT. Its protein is CASSRAAGTDTQYF.

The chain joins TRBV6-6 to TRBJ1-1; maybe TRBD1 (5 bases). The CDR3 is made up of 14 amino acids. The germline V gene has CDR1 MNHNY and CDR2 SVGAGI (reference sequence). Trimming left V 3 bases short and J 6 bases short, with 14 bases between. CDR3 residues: CASSYKGTVSEAFF. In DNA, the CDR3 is TGTGCCAGCAGTTATAAAGGGACGGTGTCTGAAGCTTTCTTT.

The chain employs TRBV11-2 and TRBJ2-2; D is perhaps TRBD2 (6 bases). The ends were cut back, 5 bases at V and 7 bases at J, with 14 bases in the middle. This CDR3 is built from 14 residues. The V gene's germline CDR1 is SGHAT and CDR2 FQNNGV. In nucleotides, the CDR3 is TGTGCCAGCAGCCGGAGGGCCGTTGGCGGGGAGCTGTTTTTT. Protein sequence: CASSRRAVGGELFF. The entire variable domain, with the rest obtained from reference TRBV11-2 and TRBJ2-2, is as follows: EAGVAQSPRYKIIEKRQSVAFWCNPISGHATLYWYQQILGQGPKLLIQFQNNGVVDDSQLPKDRFSAERLKGVDSTLKIQPAKLEDSAVYLCASSRRAVGGELFFGEGSRLTVL.

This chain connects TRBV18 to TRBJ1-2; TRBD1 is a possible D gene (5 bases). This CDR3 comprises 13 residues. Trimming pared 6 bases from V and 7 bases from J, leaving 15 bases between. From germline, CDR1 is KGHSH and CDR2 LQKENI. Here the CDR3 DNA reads TGTGCCAGCTCGGCCGGGACCGAGGGTGGCTACACCTTC. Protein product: CASSAGTEGGYTF.

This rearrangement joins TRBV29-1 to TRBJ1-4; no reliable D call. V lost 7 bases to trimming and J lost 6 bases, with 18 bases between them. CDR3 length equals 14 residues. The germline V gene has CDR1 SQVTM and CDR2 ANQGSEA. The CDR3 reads CSGVLPGRDEKLFF. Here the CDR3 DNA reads TGCAGCGGCGTGCTTCCGGGTCGCGATGAAAAACTGTTTTTT.

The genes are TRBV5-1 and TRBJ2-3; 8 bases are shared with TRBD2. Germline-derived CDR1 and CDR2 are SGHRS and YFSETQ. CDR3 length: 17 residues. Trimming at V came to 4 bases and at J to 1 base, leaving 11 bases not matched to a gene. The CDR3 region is CASSPGSGRGGTDTQYF. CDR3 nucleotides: TGCGCCAGCAGCCCAGGGAGCGGGAGAGGAGGCACAGATACGCAGTATTTT.

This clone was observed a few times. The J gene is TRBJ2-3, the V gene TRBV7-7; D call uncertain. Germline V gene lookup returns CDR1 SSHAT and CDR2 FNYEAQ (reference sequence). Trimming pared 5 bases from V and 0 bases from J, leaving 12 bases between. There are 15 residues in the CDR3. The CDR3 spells CASSPRVGSTDTQYF. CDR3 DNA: TGTGCCAGCAGCCCCAGAGTGGGGAGCACAGATACGCAGTATTTT.

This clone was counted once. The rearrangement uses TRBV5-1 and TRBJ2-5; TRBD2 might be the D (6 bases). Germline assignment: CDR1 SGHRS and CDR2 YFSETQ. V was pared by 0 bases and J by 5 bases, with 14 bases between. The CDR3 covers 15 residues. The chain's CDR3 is CASSLGLAPGETQYF. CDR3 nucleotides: TGCGCCAGCAGCTTGGGGCTAGCGCCGGGGGAGACCCAGTACTTC.

The CDR3 spells CASSLLLGTGELFF. CDR3 coding DNA: TGTGCCAGCAGCTTATTATTAGGGACCGGGGAGCTGTTTTTT. The chain carries TRBV7-3 and TRBJ2-2; no clear D. Germline values: CDR1 SGHTA, CDR2 FQGTGA. The CDR3 has 14 amino acids. Trimming removed 2 bases at V and 5 bases at J, with 9 bases between.

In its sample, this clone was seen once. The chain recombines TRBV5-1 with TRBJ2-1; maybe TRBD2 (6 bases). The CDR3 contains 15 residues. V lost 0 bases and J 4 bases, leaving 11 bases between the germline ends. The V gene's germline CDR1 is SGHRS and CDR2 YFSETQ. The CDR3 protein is CASSLDGDSYNEQFF. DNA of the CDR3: TGCGCCAGCAGCTTGGATGGGGACTCGTACAATGAGCAGTTCTTC.

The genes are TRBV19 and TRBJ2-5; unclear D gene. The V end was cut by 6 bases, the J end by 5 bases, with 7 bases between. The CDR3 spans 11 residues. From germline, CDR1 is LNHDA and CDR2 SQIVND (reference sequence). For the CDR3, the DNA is TGTGCCAGTAGACTTGGGGAGACCCAGTACTTC. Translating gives CASRLGETQYF.

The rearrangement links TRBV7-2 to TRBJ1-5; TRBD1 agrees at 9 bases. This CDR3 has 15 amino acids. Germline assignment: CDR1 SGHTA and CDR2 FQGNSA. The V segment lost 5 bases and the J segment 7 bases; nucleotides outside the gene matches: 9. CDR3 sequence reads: CASSTGTGLGQPQHF. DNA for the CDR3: TGTGCCAGCAGCACCGGGACAGGGTTAGGCCAGCCCCAGCATTTT.

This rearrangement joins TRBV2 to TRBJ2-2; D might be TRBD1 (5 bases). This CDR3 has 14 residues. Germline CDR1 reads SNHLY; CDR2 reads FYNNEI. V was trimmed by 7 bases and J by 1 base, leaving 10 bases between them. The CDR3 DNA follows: TGTGCCAGCAACGGACACCTGAACACCGGGGAGCTGTTTTTT. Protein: CASNGHLNTGELFF.

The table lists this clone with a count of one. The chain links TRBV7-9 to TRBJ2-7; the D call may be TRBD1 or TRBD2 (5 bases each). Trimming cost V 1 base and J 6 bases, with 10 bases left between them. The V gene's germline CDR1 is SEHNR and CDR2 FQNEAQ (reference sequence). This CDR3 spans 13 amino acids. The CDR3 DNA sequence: TGTGCCAGCAGCTTAGTTAGGGACGGCGAGCAGTACTTC. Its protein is CASSLVRDGEQYF.

The CDR3 protein is CASSPGLAGANEQFF. CDR3 DNA: TGCGCCAGCAGCCCCGGACTAGCGGGAGCCAATGAGCAGTTCTTC. V gene TRBV4-1 combines with J gene TRBJ2-1; TRBD2 aligns across 13 bases. V trimming: 4 bases; J trimming: 6 bases; junction bases outside the gene matches: 3. The germline V gene encodes CDR1 MGHRA and CDR2 YSYEKL. This CDR3 is 15 amino acids long.